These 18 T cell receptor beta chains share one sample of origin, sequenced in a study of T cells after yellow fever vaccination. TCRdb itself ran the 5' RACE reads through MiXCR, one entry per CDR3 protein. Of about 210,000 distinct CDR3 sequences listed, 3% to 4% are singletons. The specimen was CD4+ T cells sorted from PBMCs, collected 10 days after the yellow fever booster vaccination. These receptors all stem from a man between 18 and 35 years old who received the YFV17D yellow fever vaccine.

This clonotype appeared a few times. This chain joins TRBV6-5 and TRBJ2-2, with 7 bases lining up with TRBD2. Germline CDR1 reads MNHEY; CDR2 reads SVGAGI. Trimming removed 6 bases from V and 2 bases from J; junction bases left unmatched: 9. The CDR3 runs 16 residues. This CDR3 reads CASSFRAGSNTGELFF. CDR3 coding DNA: TGTGCCAGCAGCTTCCGAGCGGGGAGTAACACCGGGGAGCTGTTTTTT.

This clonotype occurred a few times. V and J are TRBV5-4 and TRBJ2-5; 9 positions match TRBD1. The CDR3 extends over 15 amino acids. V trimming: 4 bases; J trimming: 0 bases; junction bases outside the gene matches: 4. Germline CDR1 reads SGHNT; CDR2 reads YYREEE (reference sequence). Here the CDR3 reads CASSTGTGNQETQYF. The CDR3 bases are TGTGCCAGCAGCACCGGGACAGGGAACCAAGAGACCCAGTACTTC.

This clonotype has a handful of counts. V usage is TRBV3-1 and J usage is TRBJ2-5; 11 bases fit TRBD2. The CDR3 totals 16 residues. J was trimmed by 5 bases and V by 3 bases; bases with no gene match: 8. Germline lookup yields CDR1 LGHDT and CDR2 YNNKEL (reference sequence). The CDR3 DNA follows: TGTGCCAGCAGCCAGCTAGCGGGGGGATCCCCGGAGACCCAGTACTTC. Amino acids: CASSQLAGGSPETQYF.

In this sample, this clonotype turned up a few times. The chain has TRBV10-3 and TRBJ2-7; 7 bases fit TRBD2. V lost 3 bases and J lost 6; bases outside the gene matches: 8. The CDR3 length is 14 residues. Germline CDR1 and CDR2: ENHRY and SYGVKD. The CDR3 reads CAISDFGTTFEQYF. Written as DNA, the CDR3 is TGTGCCATCAGTGATTTTGGGACTACCTTCGAGCAGTACTTC.

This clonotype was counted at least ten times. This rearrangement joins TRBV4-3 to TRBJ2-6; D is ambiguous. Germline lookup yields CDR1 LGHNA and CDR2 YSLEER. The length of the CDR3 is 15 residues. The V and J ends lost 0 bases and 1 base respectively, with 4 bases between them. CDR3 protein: CASSQERSGANVLTF. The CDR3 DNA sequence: TGCGCCAGCAGCCAAGAGAGGTCTGGGGCCAACGTCCTGACTTTC.

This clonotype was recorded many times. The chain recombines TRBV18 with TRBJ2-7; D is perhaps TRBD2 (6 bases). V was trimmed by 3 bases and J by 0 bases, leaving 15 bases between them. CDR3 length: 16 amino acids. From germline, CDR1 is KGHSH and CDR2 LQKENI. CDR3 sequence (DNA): TGTGCCAGCTCACCCGGGGGTTGGCAGGCCTCCTACGAGCAGTACGTC. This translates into CASSPGGWQASYEQYV.

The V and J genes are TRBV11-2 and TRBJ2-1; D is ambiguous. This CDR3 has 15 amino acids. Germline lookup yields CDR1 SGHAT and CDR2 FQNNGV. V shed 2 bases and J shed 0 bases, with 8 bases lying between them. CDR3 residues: CASSLSSLSYNEQFF. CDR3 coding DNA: TGTGCCAGCAGCTTATCCAGCCTCTCCTACAATGAGCAGTTCTTC.

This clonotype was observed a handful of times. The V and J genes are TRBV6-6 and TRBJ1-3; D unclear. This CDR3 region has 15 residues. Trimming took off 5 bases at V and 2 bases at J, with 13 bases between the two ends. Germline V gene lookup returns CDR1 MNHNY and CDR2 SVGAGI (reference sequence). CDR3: CASSARRNTGNTIYF. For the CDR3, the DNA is TGTGCCAGCAGTGCACGCCGCAATACTGGAAACACCATATATTTT.

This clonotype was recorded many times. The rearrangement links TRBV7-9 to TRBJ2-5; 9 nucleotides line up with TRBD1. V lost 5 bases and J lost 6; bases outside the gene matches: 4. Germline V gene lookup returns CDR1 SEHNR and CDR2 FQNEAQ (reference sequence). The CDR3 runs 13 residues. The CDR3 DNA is TGTGCCAGCAGCCCCGGACAGGGGAAGACCCAGTACTTC. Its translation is CASSPGQGKTQYF.

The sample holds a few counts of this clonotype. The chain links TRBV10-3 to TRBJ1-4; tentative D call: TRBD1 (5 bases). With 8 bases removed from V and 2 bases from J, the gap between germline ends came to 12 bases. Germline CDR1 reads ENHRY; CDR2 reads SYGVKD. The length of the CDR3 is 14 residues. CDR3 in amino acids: CAIGAGSTNEKLFF. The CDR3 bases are TGTGCCATCGGGGCCGGGTCTACTAATGAAAAACTGTTTTTT.

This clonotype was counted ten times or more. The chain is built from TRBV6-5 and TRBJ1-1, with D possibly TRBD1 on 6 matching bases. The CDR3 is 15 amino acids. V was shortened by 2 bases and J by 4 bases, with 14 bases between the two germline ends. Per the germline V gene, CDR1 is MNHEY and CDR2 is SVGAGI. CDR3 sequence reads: CASSYRSAGATEAFF. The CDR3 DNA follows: TGTGCCAGCAGTTACAGGTCGGCAGGGGCCACTGAAGCTTTCTTT.

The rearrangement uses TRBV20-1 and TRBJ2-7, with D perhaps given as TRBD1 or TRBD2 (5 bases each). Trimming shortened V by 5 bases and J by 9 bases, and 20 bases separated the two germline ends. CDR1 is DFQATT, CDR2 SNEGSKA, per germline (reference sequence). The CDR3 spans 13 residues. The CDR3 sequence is CSAQKPGRQGQYF. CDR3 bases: TGCAGTGCTCAGAAACCGGGACGGCAAGGGCAGTACTTC.

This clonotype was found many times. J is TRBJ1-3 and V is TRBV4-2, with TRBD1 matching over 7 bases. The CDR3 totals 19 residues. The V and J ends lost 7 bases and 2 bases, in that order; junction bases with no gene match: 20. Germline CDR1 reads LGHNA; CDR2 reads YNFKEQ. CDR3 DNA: TGTGCCAGCACCCCTTCTTGGTCACCAGGGGGTGACGCTGGAAACACCATATATTTT. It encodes CASTPSWSPGGDAGNTIYF.

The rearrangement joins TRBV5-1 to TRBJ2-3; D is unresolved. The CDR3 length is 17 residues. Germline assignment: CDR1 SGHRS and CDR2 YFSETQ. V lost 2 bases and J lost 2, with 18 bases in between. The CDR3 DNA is TGCGCCAGCAGCTTAGGAGTTTCGGGCAGTATCACAGATACGCAGTATTTT. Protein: CASSLGVSGSITDTQYF. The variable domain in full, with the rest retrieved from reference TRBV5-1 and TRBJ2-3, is KAGVTQTPRYLIKTRGQQVTLSCSPISGHRSVSWYQQTPGQGLQFLFEYFSETQRNKGNFPGRFSGRQFSNSRSEMNVSTLELGDSALYLCASSLGVSGSITDTQYFGPGTRLTVL.

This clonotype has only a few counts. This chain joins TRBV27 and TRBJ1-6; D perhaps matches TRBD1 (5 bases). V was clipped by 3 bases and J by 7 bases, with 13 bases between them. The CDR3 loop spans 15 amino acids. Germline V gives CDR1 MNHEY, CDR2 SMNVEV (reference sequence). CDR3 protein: CASSLVGAPNSPLHF. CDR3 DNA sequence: TGTGCCAGCAGTTTGGTAGGGGCCCCAAATTCACCCCTCCACTTT.

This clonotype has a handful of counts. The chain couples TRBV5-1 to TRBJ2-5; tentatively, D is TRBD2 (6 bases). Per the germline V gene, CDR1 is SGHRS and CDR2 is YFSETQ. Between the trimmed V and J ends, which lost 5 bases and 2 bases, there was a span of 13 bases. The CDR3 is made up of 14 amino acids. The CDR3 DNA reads TGCGCCAGCAGAGGGAGGCGGGTACAAGAGACCCAGTACTTC. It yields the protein CASRGRRVQETQYF.

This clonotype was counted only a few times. The CDR3 nucleotides read TGCGCCAGCAAACCTCGAACCCGGGGGATCGATGGCTACACCTTC. Translated, it gives CASKPRTRGIDGYTF. The chain recombines TRBV4-1 with TRBJ1-2; TRBD1 might be the D (5 bases). V was shortened by 7 bases and J by 6 bases, with 21 bases between the two germline ends. The germline gives CDR1 MGHRA, CDR2 YSYEKL. This CDR3 spans 15 amino acids.

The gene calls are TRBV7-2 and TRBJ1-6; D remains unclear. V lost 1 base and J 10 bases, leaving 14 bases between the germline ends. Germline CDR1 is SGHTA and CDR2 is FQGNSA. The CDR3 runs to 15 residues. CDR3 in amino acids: CASSLVGPPQSPLHF. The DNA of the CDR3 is TGTGCCAGCAGCTTAGTTGGGCCCCCCCAATCACCCCTCCACTTT.